This T cell receptor beta chain was documented in a study of control samples from healthy donors and cancer patients (dated by TCRdb to 2020 to 2022). From the germline V gene (reference sequence), CDR1 is SGHNT and CDR2 is YYREEE. Ends trimmed: V by 4 bases, J by 4 bases; bases unmatched to a gene: 16. Counted from cysteine to phenylalanine, this CDR3 has 17 amino acids. Of the read, only the CDR3 DNA is kept; its 51 bases are in frame from base 1. As for this clone: The antigen it binds to is not known. No much larger clonotype is one base removed from it; base qualities were not supplied.

The receptor library was made with the immunoSEQ multiplex PCR assay. Not all clones reach the TCRdb copy of this immuneACCESS table, which keeps in-frame sequences only. Checked studies attribute under half of the gap to unresolved V genes and leave the rest unexplained. Within this sample are around 130,000 clones, with 89% of them counted one time only. The top ten hold approximately 8% of the sample. The TCR comes from a man in his forties or fifties with head and neck cancer. The chain links TRBV5-4 with TRBJ1-1, and 7 junctional nucleotides match TRBD1. The sequencing input was PBMCs. The DNA sequence is given as TGTGCCAGCAGCACAGGACAGGTAGGATCGCTTGGCACTGAAGCTTTCTTT. This codes for CASSTGQVGSLGTEAFF.